This TCR beta chain came from a study of spatial heterogeneity in lung cancer. On each TCR cDNA molecule, a unique molecular identifier was present. In TCRdb, the 5' RACE reads were re-called with MiXCR into one record per CDR3 protein. This table has tens of thousands of distinct CDR3 sequences, about 6% appearing once. Whole-study results and caveats: The number of expanded tumor alpha and beta chains correlated with mutation number.

Documented time point: sample taken at primary tumor resection. Samples came from 65 to 75 TRACERx patients with untreated early-stage lung cancer. Unsorted samples of tumor, nontumor lung or frozen PBMC had their whole RNA sequenced. From germline, CDR1 is MDHEN and CDR2 SYDVKM. Trimming removed 2 bases from V and 2 bases from J, with 4 bases in between. This CDR3 is 12 amino acids long. Comment on this clonotype: The antigen remains unidentified.

The sample here was lung tumor tissue, taken at surgery. This TCR was recovered from a male donor with early-stage non-small cell lung cancer. The V call is TRBV28, the J call TRBJ2-7; D is uncertain. CDR3: CASSLPTYEQYF. In DNA, the CDR3 is TGTGCCAGCAGTTTACCGACCTACGAGCAGTACTTC.